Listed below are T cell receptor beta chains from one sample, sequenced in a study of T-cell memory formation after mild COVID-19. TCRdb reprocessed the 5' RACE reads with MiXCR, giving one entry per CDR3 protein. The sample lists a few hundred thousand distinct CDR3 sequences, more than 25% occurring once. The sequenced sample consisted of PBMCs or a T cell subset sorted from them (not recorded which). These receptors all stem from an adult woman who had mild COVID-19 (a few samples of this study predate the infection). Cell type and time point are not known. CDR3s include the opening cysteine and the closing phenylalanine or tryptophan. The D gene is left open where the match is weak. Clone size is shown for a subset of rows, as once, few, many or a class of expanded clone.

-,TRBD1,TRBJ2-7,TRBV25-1,CASSVREQGPSYEQYF,TGTGCCAGCAGTGTCAGAGAACAGGGGCCCTCCTACGAGCAGTACTTC
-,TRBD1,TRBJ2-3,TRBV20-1,CSARASRTGGGNTQYF,TGCAGTGCTAGAGCTTCCCGGACAGGGGGCGGAAATACGCAGTATTTT
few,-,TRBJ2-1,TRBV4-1,CASSQIRLGSNEQFF,TGCGCCAGCAGCCAAATTCGACTCGGAAGCAATGAGCAGTTCTTC
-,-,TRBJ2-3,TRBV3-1,CASSQEQGFSTDTQYF,TGTGCCAGCAGCCAGGAACAGGGATTTAGCACAGATACGCAGTATTTT
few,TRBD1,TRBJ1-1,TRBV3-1,CASSPPTYRGTEAFF,TGTGCCAGCAGCCCCCCGACATACAGGGGCACTGAAGCTTTCTTT
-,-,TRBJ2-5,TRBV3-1,CASTPLKPETQYF,TGTGCCAGCACCCCTCTGAAGCCAGAGACCCAGTACTTC
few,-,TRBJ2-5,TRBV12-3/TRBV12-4,CASSKNGGGETQYF,TGTGCCAGCAGTAAGAACGGGGGCGGAGAGACCCAGTACTTC
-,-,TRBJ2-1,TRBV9,CASSVEETSDEQFF,TGTGCCAGCAGCGTAGAAGAGACTAGTGATGAGCAGTTCTTC
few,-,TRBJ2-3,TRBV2,CASSDVGVGTDTQYF,TGTGCCAGCAGTGATGTAGGGGTAGGAACAGATACGCAGTATTTT
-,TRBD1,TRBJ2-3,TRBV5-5,CASSLPGTGGTDTQYF,TGTGCCAGCAGCTTACCCGGGACAGGGGGCACAGATACGCAGTATTTT
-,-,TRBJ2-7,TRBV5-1,CASSPLGDPYEQYF,TGCGCCAGCAGCCCATTGGGGGACCCCTACGAGCAGTACTTC
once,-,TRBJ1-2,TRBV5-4,CASSFSGVDYGYTF,TGTGCCAGCAGCTTCTCCGGGGTTGACTATGGCTACACCTTC
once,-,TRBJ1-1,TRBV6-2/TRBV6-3,CASSSYPLVDTEAFF,TGTGCCAGCAGTTCCTATCCTTTAGTCGACACTGAAGCTTTCTTT
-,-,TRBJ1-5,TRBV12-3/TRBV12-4,CASSFVDTIQPQHF,TGTGCCAGCAGTTTTGTGGACACCATACAGCCCCAGCATTTT
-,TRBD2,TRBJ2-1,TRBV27,CASIRTGLAGNEQFF,TGTGCCAGCATCCGAACGGGACTAGCGGGCAATGAGCAGTTCTTC